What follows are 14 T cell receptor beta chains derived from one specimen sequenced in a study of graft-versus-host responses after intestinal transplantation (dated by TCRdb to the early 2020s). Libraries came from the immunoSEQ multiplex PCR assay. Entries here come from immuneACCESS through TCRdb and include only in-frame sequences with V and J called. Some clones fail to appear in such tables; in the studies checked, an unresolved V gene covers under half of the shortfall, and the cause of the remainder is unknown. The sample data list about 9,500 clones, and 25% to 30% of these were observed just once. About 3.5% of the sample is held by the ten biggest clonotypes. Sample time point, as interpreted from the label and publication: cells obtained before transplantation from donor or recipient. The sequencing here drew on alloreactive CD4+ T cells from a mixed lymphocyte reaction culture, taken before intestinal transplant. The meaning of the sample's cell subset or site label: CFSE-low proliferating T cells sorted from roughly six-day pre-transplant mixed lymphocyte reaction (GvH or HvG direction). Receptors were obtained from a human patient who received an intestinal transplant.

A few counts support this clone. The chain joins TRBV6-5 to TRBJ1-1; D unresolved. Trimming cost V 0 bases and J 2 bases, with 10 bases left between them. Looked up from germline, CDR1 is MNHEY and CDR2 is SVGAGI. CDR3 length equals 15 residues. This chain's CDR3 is CASSYSSTANTEAFF. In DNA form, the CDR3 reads TGTGCCAGCAGTTACTCGAGTACTGCCAACACTGAAGCTTTCTTT.

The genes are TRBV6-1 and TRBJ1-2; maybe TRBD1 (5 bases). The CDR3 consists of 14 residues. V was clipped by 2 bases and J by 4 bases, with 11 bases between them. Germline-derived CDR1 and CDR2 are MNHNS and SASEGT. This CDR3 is CASSELEGTYGYTF. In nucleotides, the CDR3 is TGTGCCAGCAGTGAATTGGAGGGGACCTATGGCTACACCTTC.

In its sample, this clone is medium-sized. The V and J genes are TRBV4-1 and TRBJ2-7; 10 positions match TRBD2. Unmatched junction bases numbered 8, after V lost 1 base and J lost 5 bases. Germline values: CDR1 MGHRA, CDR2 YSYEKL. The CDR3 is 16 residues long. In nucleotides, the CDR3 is TGCGCCAGCAGCCAAGGTGGTCTAGCGGGAGACAACGAGCAGTACTTC. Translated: CASSQGGLAGDNEQYF.

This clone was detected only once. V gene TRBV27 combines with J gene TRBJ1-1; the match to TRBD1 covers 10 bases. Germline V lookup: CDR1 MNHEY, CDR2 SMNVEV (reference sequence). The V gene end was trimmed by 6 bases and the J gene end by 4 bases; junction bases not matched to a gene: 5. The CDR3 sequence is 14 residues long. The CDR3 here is CASRSDRGLTEAFF. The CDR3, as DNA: TGTGCCAGCAGATCCGACAGGGGGCTCACTGAAGCTTTCTTT.

CDR3 bases: TGTGCCAGCAGCCCTAGCGGGGTATCCTACAATGAGCAGTTCTTC. This codes for CASSPSGVSYNEQFF. This chain uses TRBV6-6 with TRBJ2-1, with 9 positions matching TRBD2. Trimming took 6 bases from V and 1 from J; bases not matched to a gene: 4. CDR1 and CDR2 from the germline V gene are MNHNY and SVGAGI (reference sequence). CDR3 length: 15 amino acids.

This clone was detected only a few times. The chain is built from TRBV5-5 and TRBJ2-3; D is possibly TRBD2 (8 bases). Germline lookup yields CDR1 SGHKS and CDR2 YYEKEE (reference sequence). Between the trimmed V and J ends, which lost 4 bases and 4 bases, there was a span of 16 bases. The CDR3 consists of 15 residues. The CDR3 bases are TGTGCCAGCAGCCTAAGACAGGGACTAGCAGATACGCAGTATTTT. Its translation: CASSLRQGLADTQYF.

The CDR3 region has the DNA TGTGCCAGCAGCCATGCCGTGCAATCTGGAAAGACCTATGGCTACACCTTC. Amino acid sequence: CASSHAVQSGKTYGYTF. This chain joins TRBV14 and TRBJ1-2, with D unclear. V shed 3 bases and J shed 4 bases, with 21 bases lying between them. CDR1 is SGHDN and CDR2 is FVKESK in the germline V gene. The CDR3 sequence is 17 residues long.

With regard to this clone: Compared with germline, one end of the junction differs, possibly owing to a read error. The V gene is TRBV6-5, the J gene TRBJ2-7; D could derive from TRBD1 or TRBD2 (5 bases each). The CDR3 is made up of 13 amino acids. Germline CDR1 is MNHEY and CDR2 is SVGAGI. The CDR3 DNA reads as TGTGCCAGCAGTTTGGGACCATCCTCCGAGCAGTACTTC. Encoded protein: CASSLGPSSEQYF.

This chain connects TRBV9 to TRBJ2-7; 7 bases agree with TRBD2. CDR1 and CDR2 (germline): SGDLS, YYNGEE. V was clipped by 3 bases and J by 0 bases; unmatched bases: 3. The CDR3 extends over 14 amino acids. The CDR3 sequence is CASSARGSSYEQYF. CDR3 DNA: TGTGCCAGCAGCGCGCGCGGGAGCTCCTACGAGCAGTACTTC.

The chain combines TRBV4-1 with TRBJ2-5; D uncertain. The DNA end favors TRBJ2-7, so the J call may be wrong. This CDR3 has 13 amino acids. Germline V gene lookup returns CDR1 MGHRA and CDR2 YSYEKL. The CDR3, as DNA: TGCGCCAGCAGCCAGGGTGAATTCTACGAGCAGTACTTC. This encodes CASSQGEFYEQYF.

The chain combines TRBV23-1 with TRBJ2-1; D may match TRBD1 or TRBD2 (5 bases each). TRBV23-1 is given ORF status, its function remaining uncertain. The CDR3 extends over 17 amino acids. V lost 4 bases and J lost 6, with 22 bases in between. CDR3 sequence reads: CASSRPGRTLGSNEQFF. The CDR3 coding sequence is TGCGCCAGCAGTCGACCGGGACGGACTTTGGGGAGCAATGAGCAGTTCTTC.

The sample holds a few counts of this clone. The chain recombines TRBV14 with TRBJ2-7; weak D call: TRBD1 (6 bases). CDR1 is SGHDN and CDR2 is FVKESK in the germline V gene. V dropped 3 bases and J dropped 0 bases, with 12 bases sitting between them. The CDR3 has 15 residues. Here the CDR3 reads CASSHWTASSYEQYF. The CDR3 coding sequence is TGTGCCAGCAGCCACTGGACAGCGAGCTCCTACGAGCAGTACTTC.

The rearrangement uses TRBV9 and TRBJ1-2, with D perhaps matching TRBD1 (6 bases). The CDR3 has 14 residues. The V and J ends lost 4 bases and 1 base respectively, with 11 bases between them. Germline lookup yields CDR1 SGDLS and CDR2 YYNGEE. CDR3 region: CASSPRTVNYGYTF. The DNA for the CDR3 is TGTGCCAGCAGCCCTCGGACAGTTAACTATGGCTACACCTTC. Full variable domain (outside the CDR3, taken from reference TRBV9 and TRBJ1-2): DSGVTQTPKHLITATGQRVTLRCSPRSGDLSVYWYQQSLDQGLQFLIQYYNGEERAKGNILERFSAQQFPDLHSELNLSSLELGDSALYFCASSPRTVNYGYTFGSGTRLTVV.

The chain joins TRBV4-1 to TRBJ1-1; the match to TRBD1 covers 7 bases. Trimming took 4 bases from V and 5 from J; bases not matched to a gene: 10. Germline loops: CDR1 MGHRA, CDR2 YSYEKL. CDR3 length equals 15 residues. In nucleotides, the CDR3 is TGCGCCAGCAGCCCGCGACAGGGAGAAGGAACTGAAGCTTTCTTT. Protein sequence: CASSPRQGEGTEAFF.